A selection of T cell receptor beta chains follows, all from one sample in a study of cytomegalovirus exposure and HLA in healthy donors. Libraries were prepared by immunoSEQ multiplex PCR; TCRdb keeps only in-frame clonotypes and omits some of them. The sample has 200,000 or so clones, roughly 80% seen once. The sequenced material came from PBMCs. The origin of the receptors is a man in his forties or fifties in good health and CMV-seronegative. CDR3s include the opening cysteine and the closing phenylalanine or tryptophan. The D gene is left open where the match is weak. Where a row states a size, it is once, few, many or the class of an expanded clone; other rows omit it.

J | D | size | V | CDR3 | DNA
TRBJ1-1 | TRBD1 | NA | TRBV28 | CASSLSSGGRTEAFF | TGTGCCAGCAGTTTATCCTCAGGGGGCCGAACTGAAGCTTTCTTT
TRBJ2-1 | TRBD1 | NA | TRBV7-9 | CASSLGMSGGYNEQFF | TGTGCCAGCAGCTTAGGTATGTCAGGGGGATACAATGAGCAGTTCTTC
TRBJ1-1 | NA | few | TRBV25-1 | CASTLQGRTEAFF | TGTGCCAGCACTCTACAGGGTCGGACTGAAGCTTTCTTT
TRBJ2-3 | NA | NA | TRBV28 | CAGSFNPGQSTDTQYF | TGTGCCGGCAGTTTCAACCCAGGACAGTCCACAGATACGCAGTATTTT
TRBJ1-1 | NA | few | TRBV6-6 | CASSQLQVSTEAFF | TGTGCCAGCAGTCAATTACAGGTGAGCACTGAAGCTTTCTTT
TRBJ1-5 | TRBD1 | NA | TRBV19 | CASSITRDSRQPQHF | TGTGCCAGTAGTATAACCCGGGACAGTCGGCAGCCCCAGCATTTT
TRBJ1-5 | TRBD1 | NA | TRBV30 | CAWSPDRGSQPQHF | TGTGCCTGGAGTCCGGACAGGGGAAGTCAGCCCCAGCATTTT
TRBJ1-1 | NA | few | TRBV7-9 | CASSLVTGMNTEAFF | TGTGCCAGCAGCTTAGTGACGGGAATGAACACTGAAGCTTTCTTT
TRBJ1-1 | NA | NA | TRBV5-5 | CASSWGVSSTEAFF | TGTGCCAGCAGCTGGGGGGTCAGCAGCACTGAAGCTTTCTTT
TRBJ2-5 | NA | few | TRBV5-4 | CASSARVQETQYF | TGTGCCAGCAGCGCCAGGGTCCAAGAGACCCAGTACTTC
TRBJ1-5 | TRBD1 | NA | TRBV7-9 | CASSPGTDSTSNQPQHF | TGTGCCAGCAGCCCAGGGACAGACTCCACAAGCAATCAGCCCCAGCATTTT
TRBJ2-2 | TRBD2 | few | TRBV6-1 | CASSETSGRALDGELFF | TGTGCCAGCAGTGAAACTAGCGGGAGGGCCCTGGACGGGGAGCTGTTTTTT
TRBJ2-3 | TRBD1 | NA | TRBV29-1 | CSVETIRQGRTDTQYF | TGCAGCGTTGAAACCATAAGACAGGGGCGCACAGATACGCAGTATTTT
TRBJ1-5 | TRBD1 | NA | TRBV30 | CAFQTTGLYQPQHF | TGTGCCTTCCAAACGACAGGGCTTTATCAGCCCCAGCATTTT
TRBJ2-7 | NA | NA | TRBV10-1 | CASSDHQGISEQYF | TGCGCCAGCAGTGATCATCAGGGGATTAGCGAGCAGTACTTC
TRBJ1-2 | TRBD1 | NA | TRBV6-5 | CASRDRQGASGYTF | TGTGCCAGCAGGGACAGACAGGGGGCCAGTGGCTACACCTTC
TRBJ2-5 | TRBD1 | NA | TRBV12-5 | CASGLGTGGQWEQYF | TGTGCTAGTGGTTTAGGGACAGGGGGCCAGTGGGAGCAGTACTTC
TRBJ1-3 | NA | NA | TRBV7-9 | CASSPSFFSGNTIYF | TGTGCCAGCAGCCCCTCCTTTTTCTCTGGAAACACCATATATTTT
TRBJ1-1 | NA | NA | TRBV19 | CASSIRQGEAFF | TGTGCCAGTAGTATTCGGCAGGGTGAAGCTTTCTTT
TRBJ2-1 | TRBD2 | once | TRBV5-4 | CASSFKSPGGGNEQFF | TGTGCCAGCAGCTTTAAAAGCCCGGGAGGAGGTAATGAGCAGTTCTTC
TRBJ1-1 | TRBD1 | NA | TRBV7-2 | CASSYGQAHTEAFF | TGTGCCAGCAGCTACGGACAGGCCCACACTGAAGCTTTCTTT
TRBJ2-2 | NA | NA | TRBV4-2 | CASSQVGRNTGELFF | TGTGCCAGCAGCCAAGTGGGCCGCAACACCGGGGAGCTGTTTTTT
TRBJ1-4 | TRBD1 | once | TRBV7-2 | CASSPRQGTVSNEKLFF | TGTGCCAGCAGCCCGCGACAGGGAACGGTGTCTAATGAAAAACTGTTTTTT
TRBJ2-2 | NA | NA | TRBV5-1 | CANRSGMGTGELFF | TGCGCCAATCGGTCGGGTATGGGCACCGGGGAGCTGTTTTTT
TRBJ2-7 | TRBD1 | NA | TRBV15 | CATSRDRGQYEQYF | TGTGCCACCAGCAGAGACAGGGGGCAGTACGAGCAGTACTTC
TRBJ2-7 | TRBD1 | NA | TRBV18 | CASSPQGAGNEQYF | TGTGCCAGCTCACCTCAGGGGGCGGGGAACGAGCAGTACTTC
TRBJ2-7 | NA | NA | TRBV6-6 | CASRPTGGPRSYEQYF | TGTGCCAGCAGGCCTACCGGCGGCCCCCGTTCCTACGAGCAGTACTTC
TRBJ2-5 | TRBD2 | NA | TRBV5-4 | CASSPRTSGNQETQYF | TGTGCCAGCAGCCCGCGGACTAGCGGGAACCAAGAGACCCAGTACTTC
TRBJ2-1 | TRBD2 | NA | TRBV4-3 | CASSQLFAGGYNEQFF | TGCGCCAGCAGCCAACTGTTTGCGGGGGGCTACAATGAGCAGTTCTTC
TRBJ1-1 | NA | NA | TRBV19 | CASSMFGTSNTEAFF | TGTGCCAGTAGTATGTTTGGGACATCGAACACTGAAGCTTTCTTT
TRBJ2-5 | NA | NA | TRBV7-3 | CASSSAVADPKYF | TGTGCCAGCAGCTCCGCCGTGGCAGATCCAAAGTACTTC
TRBJ1-2 | NA | NA | TRBV4-1 | CASSQEQLSYYGYTF | TGCGCCAGCAGCCAAGAACAGTTATCTTACTATGGCTACACCTTC
TRBJ2-1 | TRBD2 | NA | TRBV11-2 | CASSLSRGRHSEQFF | TGTGCCAGCAGCTTAAGTCGCGGGAGGCATAGTGAGCAGTTCTTC
TRBJ2-1 | NA | once | TRBV7-9 | CASSLAGEHEQFF | TGTGCCAGCAGCTTAGCCGGGGAACATGAGCAGTTCTTC
TRBJ2-3 | NA | NA | TRBV25-1 | CASSYGGVDTDTQYF | TGTGCCAGCAGTTACGGGGGAGTCGACACAGATACGCAGTATTTT
TRBJ2-3 | NA | NA | TRBV2 | CASTEEPWVDTQYF | TGTGCCAGCACCGAGGAACCCTGGGTAGATACGCAGTATTTT
TRBJ2-3 | NA | once | TRBV10-2 | CASSEPLARTDTQYF | TGCGCCAGCAGTGAGCCCCTAGCTAGGACGGATACGCAGTATTTT
TRBJ1-5 | NA | NA | TRBV7-9 | CASSPGRVQPQHF | TGTGCCAGCAGCCCGGGTCGTGTCCAGCCCCAGCATTTT